This TCR beta chain was identified during a study of cytomegalovirus exposure and HLA in healthy donors. All donors participated as healthy donors of bone marrow. PCR involved 60 Vbeta and 13 Jbeta primers. Measured with immunoSEQ multiplex PCR; TCRdb has only the in-frame clones, and not every one. The clone table shows around 57,000 clones, with the ten largest holding approximately 9.9%. As to this clone: As yet, its antigen is unknown.

CDR3 size: 13 residues. Trimming took 8 bases from V and 0 from J, leaving 10 bases between them. Germline assignment: CDR1 SNHLY and CDR2 FYNNEI. General observations from the study: Available immune exposure information covered CMV serostatus only. Fewer N-insertions than the roughly 630-donor mean were reportedly shown by an Asian-associated ancestry cluster in a later analysis. TCR beta V- and J-gene trimming, according to a later analysis, was linked to a missense DCLRE1C variant.

The rearrangement joins TRBV2 to TRBJ1-2; a possible D gene is TRBD1 (5 bases). The source of this sequence is a woman aged 45-65 years in good health and CMV-seropositive. Specimen: PBMCs. CDR3 DNA sequence: TGTGCCAGCCTAAGGGGTCCTAACTATGGCTACACCTTC. Its translation: CASLRGPNYGYTF.